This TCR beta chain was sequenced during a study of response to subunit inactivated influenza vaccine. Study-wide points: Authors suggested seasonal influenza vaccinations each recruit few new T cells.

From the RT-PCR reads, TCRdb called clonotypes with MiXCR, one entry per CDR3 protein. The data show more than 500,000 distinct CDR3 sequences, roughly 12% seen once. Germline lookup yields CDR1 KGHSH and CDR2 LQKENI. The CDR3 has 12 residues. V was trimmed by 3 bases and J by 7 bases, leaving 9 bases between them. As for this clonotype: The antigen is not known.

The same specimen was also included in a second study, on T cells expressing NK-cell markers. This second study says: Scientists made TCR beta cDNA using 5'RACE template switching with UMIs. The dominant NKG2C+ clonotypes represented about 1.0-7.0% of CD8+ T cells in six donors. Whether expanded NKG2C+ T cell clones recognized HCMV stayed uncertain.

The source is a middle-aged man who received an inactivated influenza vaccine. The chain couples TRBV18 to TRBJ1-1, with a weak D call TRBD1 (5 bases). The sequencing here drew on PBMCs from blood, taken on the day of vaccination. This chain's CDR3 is CASSPPGGEAFF. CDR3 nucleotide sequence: TGTGCCAGCTCACCCCCTGGGGGTGAAGCTTTCTTT.